This T cell receptor beta chain came from a study of shared clonotypes between healthy human individuals. The germline V and J ends were trimmed by 0 bases and 1 base, with 9 bases remaining between them. There are 15 residues in the CDR3. Germline lookup yields CDR1 MGHRA and CDR2 YSYEKL. CD45RO negativity and positive selection for CCR7 defined naive CD8 cells, a population that excluded terminally differentiated effector memory CD45RA+ cells. The study, taken as a whole, reports: Clonotypes shared by all four donors outscored non-shared clonotypes in generation probability. Four donors had roughly 5.2% of their naive CD4 clonotypes in common. Specimens sampled were limited to blood, with tissue repertoires likely differing. Compared with memory subsets, naive subsets generally had larger estimated richness.

Using immunoSEQ multiplex PCR, the repertoire was profiled, and TCRdb retains in-frame clones only, with some absent. This table holds about 1,900,000 clones, about 95% found once. Comments on this clone: Its antigen is not identified.

This chain links TRBV4-1 with TRBJ2-5; D is perhaps TRBD1 (6 bases). The clonotype originates from a man younger than 35 in good health. Specimen: naive CD8+ T cells sorted from blood. CDR3 sequence (DNA): TGCGCCAGCAGCCAAGAGGGGGCCCGCCAAGAGACCCAGTACTTC. It codes for CASSQEGARQETQYF.